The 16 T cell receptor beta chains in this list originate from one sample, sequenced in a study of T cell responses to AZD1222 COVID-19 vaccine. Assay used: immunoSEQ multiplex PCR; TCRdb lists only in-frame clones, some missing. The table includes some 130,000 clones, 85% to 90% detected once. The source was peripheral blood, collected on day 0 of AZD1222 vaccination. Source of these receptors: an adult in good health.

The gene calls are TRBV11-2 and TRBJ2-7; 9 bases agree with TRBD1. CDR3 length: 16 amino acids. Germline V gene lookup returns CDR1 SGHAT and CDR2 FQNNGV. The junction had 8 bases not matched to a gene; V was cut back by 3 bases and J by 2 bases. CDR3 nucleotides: TGTGCCAGCAGCTTTTTGGTGACAGGGGGAACCTACGAGCAGTACTTC. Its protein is CASSFLVTGGTYEQYF.

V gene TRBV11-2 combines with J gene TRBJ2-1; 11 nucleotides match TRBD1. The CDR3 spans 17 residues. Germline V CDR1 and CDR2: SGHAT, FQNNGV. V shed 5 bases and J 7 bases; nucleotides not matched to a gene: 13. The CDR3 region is CASSKNTGTGGWNEQFF. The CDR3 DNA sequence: TGTGCCAGCAGCAAGAACACCGGGACAGGGGGATGGAATGAGCAGTTCTTC.

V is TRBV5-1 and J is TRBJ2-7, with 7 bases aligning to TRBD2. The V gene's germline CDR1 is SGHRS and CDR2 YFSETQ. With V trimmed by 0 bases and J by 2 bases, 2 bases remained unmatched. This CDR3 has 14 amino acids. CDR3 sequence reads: CASSLGGGTYEQYF. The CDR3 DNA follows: TGCGCCAGCAGCTTGGGGGGAGGGACCTACGAGCAGTACTTC.

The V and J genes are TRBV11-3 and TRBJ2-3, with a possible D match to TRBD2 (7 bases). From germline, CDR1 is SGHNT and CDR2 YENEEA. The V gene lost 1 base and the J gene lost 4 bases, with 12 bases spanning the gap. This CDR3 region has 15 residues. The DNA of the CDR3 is TGTGCCAGCAGCTTAGGGTGGGGGGGGCCAGATACGCAGTATTTT. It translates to CASSLGWGGPDTQYF.

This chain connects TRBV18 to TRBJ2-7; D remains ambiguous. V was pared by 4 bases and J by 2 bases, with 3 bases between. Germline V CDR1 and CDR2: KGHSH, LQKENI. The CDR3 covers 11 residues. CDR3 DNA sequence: TGTGCCAGCTCACGGACCTACGAGCAGTACTTC. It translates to CASSRTYEQYF.

The CDR3 nucleotides read TGTGCCAGCAGCACCAGGGGGATCACGCAGCCCCAGCATTTT. Translating it yields CASSTRGITQPQHF. This chain links TRBV7-8 with TRBJ1-5, with 7 bases identical to TRBD1. CDR3 length: 14 amino acids. The V segment lost 5 bases and the J segment 7 bases; nucleotides outside the gene matches: 8. Germline CDR1 and CDR2: SGHVS and FQNEAQ.

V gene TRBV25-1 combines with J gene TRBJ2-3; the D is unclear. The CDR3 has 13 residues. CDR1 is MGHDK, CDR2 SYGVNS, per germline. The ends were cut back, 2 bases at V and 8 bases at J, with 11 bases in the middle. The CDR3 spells CASSEVQQATQYF. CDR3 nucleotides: TGTGCCAGCAGTGAAGTACAGCAGGCTACGCAGTATTTT.

In DNA, the CDR3 is TGTGCCAGCAGTTTGACAGGACGAGATGAAGCTTTCTTT. Amino acid sequence: CASSLTGRDEAFF. V usage is TRBV6-5 and J usage is TRBJ1-1, with D perhaps TRBD1 (6 bases). This CDR3 comprises 13 residues. Germline CDR1 reads MNHEY; CDR2 reads SVGAGI. Trimming cost V 4 bases and J 7 bases, with 13 bases left between them.

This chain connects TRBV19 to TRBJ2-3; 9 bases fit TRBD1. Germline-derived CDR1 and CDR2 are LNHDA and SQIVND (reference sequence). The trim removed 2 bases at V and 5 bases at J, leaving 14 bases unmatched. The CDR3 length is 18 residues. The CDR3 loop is CASSISPGTGTPQDTQYF. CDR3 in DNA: TGTGCCAGTAGTATAAGCCCTGGGACAGGGACCCCACAAGATACGCAGTATTTT.

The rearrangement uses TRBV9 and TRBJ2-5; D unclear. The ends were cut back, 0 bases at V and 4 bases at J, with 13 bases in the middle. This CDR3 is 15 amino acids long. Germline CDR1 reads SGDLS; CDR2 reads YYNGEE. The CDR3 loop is CASSVAWGTGETQYF. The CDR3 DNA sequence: TGTGCCAGCAGCGTAGCTTGGGGTACGGGAGAGACCCAGTACTTC.

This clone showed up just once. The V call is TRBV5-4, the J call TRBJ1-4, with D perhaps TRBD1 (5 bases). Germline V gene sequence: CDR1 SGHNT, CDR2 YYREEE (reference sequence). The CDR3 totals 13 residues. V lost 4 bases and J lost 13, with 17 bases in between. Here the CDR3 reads CASSQKGGGGLFF. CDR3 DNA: TGTGCCAGCAGCCAGAAGGGTGGGGGGGGACTGTTTTTT.

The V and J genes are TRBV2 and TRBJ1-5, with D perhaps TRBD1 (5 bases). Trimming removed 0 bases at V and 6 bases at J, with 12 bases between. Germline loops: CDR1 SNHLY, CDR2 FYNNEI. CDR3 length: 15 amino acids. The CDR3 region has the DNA TGTGCCAGCAGTGAAGCTCTAGGGGTGGGTCAGCCCCAGCATTTT. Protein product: CASSEALGVGQPQHF.

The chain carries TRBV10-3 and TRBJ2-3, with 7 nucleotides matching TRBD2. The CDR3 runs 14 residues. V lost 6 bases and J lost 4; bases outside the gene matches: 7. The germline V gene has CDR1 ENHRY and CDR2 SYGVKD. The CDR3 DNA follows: TGTGCCATCAGGGAGGGGAGGGATGCAGATACGCAGTATTTT. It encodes CAIREGRDADTQYF.

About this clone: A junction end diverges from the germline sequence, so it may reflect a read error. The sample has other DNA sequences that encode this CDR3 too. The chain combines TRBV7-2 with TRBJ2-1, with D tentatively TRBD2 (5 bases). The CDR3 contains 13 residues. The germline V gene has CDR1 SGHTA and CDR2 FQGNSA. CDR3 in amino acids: CASSFRDSNEQFF. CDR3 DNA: TGCGCCAGCAGCTTCCGGGATTCCAATGAGCAGTTCTTC.

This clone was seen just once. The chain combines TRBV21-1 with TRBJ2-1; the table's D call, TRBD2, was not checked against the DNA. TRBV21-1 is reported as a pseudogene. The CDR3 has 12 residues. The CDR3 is CATREINNEQFF. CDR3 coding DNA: TGTGCCACCCGAGAGATCAACAATGAGCAGTTCTTC.

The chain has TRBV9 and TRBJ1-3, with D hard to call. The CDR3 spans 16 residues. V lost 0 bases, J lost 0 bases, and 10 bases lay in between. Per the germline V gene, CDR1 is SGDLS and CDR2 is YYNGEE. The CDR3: CASSVAVSPSGNTIYF. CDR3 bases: TGTGCCAGCAGCGTAGCTGTTTCTCCCTCTGGAAACACCATATATTTT.